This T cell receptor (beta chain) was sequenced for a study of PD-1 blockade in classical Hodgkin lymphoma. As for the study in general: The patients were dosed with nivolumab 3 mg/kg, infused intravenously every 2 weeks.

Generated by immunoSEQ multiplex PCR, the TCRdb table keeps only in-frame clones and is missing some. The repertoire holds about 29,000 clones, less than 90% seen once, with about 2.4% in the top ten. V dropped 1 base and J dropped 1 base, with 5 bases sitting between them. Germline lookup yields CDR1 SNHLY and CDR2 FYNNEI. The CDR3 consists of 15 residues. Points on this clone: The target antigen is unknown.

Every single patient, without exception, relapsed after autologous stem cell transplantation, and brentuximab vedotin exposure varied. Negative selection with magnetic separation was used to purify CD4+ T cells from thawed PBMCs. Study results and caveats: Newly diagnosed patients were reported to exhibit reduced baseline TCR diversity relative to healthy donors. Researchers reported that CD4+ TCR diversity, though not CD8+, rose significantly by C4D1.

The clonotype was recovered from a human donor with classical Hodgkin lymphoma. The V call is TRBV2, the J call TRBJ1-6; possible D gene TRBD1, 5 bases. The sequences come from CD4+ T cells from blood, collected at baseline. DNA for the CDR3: TGTGCCAGCAGTGAAGAGGGGTCCTATAATTCACCCCTCCACTTT. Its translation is CASSEEGSYNSPLHF.